This TCR beta chain was profiled in a study of Tregs in tolerant kidney transplant recipients. Study-wide results and limits: Expanding Tregs on activated donor B cells appeared to best identify donor-specific TCRbeta clones. Biological reproducibility was not directly addressed in this study. Validation in larger populations is needed because few patients were studied.

TCRdb keeps only in-frame clones here, not all; method: immunoSEQ multiplex PCR. The data show 75,000 to 100,000 clones, approximately 92% seen once. Regarding this clone: Its antigen is still unknown.

Unstimulated Tregs (CD4+CD25+CD127-) and CD4+CD25- non-Tregs were sorted from PBMCs. The junction had 5 bases not matched to a gene; V was cut back by 2 bases and J by 9 bases. The CDR3 sequence is 15 residues long. Germline loops: CDR1 SGHVS, CDR2 FQNEAQ. This TCR came from a human donor in good health. Sequenced material: CD8+ T cells from blood. The chain has TRBV7-8 and TRBJ2-1; 12 bases line up with TRBD1. CDR3 DNA: TGTGCCAGCAGCTTACCGGGACAGGGGGCAGGTGAGCAGTTCTTC. This translates into CASSLPGQGAGEQFF.